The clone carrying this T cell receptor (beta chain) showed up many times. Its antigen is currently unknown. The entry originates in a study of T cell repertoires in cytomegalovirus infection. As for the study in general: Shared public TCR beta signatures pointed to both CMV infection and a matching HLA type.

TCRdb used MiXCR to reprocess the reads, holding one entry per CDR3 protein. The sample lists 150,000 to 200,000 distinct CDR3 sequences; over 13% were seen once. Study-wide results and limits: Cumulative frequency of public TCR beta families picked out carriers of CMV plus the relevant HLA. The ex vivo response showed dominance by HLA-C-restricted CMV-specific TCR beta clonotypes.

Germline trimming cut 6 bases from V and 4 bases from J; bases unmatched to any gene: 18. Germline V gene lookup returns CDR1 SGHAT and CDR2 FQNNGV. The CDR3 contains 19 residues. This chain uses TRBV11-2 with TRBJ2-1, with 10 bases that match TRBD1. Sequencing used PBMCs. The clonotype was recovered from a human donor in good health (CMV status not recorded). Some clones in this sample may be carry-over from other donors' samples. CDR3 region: CASRGGQGVGSGVYNEQFF. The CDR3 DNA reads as TGTGCCAGCAGGGGTGGACAGGGGGTAGGTAGCGGGGTATACAATGAGCAGTTCTTC.